This T cell receptor (beta chain) is drawn from a study of cytomegalovirus exposure and HLA in healthy donors. The primer mix had 60 Vbeta and 13 Jbeta primers. Profiling relied on immunoSEQ multiplex PCR, and the TCRdb table lists in-frame clones only, not all of them. This sample has around 170,000 clones, with 80% found just once. Findings of the study overall: Researchers reported in a later analysis that a missense DCLRE1C variant was tied to TCR beta V- and J-gene trimming. Across donors, most TCRs were seen rarely, yet some public ones were widespread.

Note on this clone: Its antigen is currently unknown.

This TCR derives from a man aged 35-49 years in good health and CMV-seropositive. What was sequenced was PBMCs.

Here the CDR3 reads CASLLQGPSYEQYF. The DNA of the CDR3 is TGTGCCAGCCTTTTACAGGGTCCCTCCTACGAGCAGTACTTC. V is TRBV2 and J is TRBJ2-7, with TRBD1 as a possible D gene (6 bases). V was shortened by 8 bases and J by 0 bases, with 14 bases between the two germline ends. Germline V lookup: CDR1 SNHLY, CDR2 FYNNEI. The CDR3 totals 14 residues.